This T cell receptor beta chain was found in a study of Tregs in tolerant kidney transplant recipients (dated by TCRdb to between 2018 and 2021). Regarding the complete study: The transplants used related donors with nonmyeloablative bone marrow transplantation, and mixed chimerism in the human trials was transient. TCRbeta sequencing was used in the study to identify donor-specific regulatory T cells before combined kidney and bone marrow transplantation, and the identified cells were then tracked after transplant. Study-level results and caveats: In tolerant patients, the expansion of donor-specific Tregs was greater than global Treg expansion, suggesting that the expansion was antigen-driven rather than nonspecific. Expanding Tregs with activated donor B cells appeared to identify the most biologically relevant and donor-specific TCRbeta repertoire. For some patients the PCR primers changed over time, which made it impossible to compare the samples from those patients at the nucleotide level. Because the study included only a small number of patients, the results must be confirmed in larger populations and under other immunosuppression protocols. Although technical replication error seemed to be minimal, the question of biological reproducibility was not addressed directly.

Only one count was recorded for this clone. Its antigen specificity is not known. Per-nucleotide qualities are absent, and no much larger clonotype sits a single base away. Taken with the paper, the label for time point translates to: blood sample drawn before combined kidney and bone marrow transplant. Unstimulated Tregs (CD4+CD25+CD127-), CD4+ non-Tregs (CD4+CD25-), CD4 and CD8 cells were FACS-sorted from thawed PBMCs. Patients were a few combined kidney and bone marrow transplant recipients from the ITN036ST trial, and only these trial subjects had samples available. Healthy control blood was processed to PBMCs by Ficoll density gradient and cryopreserved, and patient PBMCs were collected before and after transplant. For TCRbeta CDR3 sequencing, genomic DNA was extracted from sorted cells using the QIAGEN DNeasy Blood and Tissue Kit. Through immunoSEQ, high-throughput TCRbeta CDR3 sequencing was done commercially, including PCR amplification with internal controls and bias correction. For the original study's pipeline: Unique productive TCRbeta sequences were defined by CDR3 nucleotide sequence where primers matched, otherwise by CDR3 amino acid sequence with Vbeta and Jbeta genes. Sorting error was corrected by removing sequences shared between sorted populations at a frequency ratio of 2:1 or less, and the remaining shared sequences were assigned to the higher population. Donor-reactive sequences were defined as at least 5-fold expanded in CFSE-low cells versus unstimulated cells, with frequency of at least 0.01% in CFSE-low cells. Jensen-Shannon divergence calculated on the top 100 TCRbeta sequences ranked by frequency was used to measure repertoire divergence. For samples with multiple sequencing runs, sorting error was corrected separately for each run before the runs were pooled. The source is immuneACCESS, and TCRdb retained only in-frame sequences with V and J called. Part of the clones is not carried over; for the studies checked, unresolved V genes explain less than half of this, and the remainder is unexplained. The D gene and trimming were derived from the DNA, and the V and J assignments and clone size from that table. The sample table records around 98,000 clones; 93% of these occur just once. The ten largest clones represent 0.46% of the sample.

Trimming accounts for 8 bases at V and 3 bases at J, while the number of junction bases matched to no gene is 5. The CDR3 numbers 14 residues from cysteine through phenylalanine. Just the 42-base CDR3 DNA is kept, in frame starting at base 1. Per the germline V gene, SGDLS is the CDR1 and YYNGEE is the CDR2. Specimen: CD4+ T cells from blood, collected before the transplant. This sequence was found in a human donor who received a combined kidney and bone marrow transplant. This chain joins TRBV9 to TRBJ2-2; TRBD1 lines up with 9 middle nucleotides. The sequence in DNA is TGTGCCAGTCAGACAGGGGGTCACACCGGGGAGCTGTTTTTT. Its protein is CASQTGGHTGELFF.